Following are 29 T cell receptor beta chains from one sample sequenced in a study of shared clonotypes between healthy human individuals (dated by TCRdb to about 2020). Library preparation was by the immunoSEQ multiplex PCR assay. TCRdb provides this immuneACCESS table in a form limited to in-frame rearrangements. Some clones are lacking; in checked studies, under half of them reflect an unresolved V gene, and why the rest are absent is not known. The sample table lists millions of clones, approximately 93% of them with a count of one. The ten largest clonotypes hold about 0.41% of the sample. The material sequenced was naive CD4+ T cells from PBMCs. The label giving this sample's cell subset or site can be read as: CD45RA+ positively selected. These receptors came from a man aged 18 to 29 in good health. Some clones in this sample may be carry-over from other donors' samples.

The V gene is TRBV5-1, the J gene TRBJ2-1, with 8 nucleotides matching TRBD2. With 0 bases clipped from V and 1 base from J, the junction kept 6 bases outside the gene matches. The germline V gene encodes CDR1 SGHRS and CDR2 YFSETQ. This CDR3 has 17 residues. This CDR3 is CASSLGPSGRSYNEQFF. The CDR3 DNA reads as TGCGCCAGCAGCTTGGGTCCCAGCGGGAGATCCTACAATGAGCAGTTCTTC.

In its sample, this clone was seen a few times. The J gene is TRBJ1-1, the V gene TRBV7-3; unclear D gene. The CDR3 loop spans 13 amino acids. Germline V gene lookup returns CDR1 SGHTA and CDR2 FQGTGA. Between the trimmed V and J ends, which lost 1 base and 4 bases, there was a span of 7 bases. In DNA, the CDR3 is TGTGCCAGCAGCTTAAGTGTCAGCACTGAAGCTTTCTTT. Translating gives CASSLSVSTEAFF.

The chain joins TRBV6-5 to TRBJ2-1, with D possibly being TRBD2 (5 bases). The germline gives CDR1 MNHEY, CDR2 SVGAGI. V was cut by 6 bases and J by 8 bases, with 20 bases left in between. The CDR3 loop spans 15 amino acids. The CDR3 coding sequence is TGTGCCAGCAGCCCGATTCCAAGAGGGATCGATGAGCAGTTCTTC. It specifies CASSPIPRGIDEQFF.

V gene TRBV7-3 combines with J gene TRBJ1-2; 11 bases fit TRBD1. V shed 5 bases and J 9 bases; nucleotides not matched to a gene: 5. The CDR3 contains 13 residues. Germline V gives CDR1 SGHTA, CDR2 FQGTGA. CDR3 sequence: CASSPGTGGSYTF. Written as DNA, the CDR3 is TGTGCCAGCAGCCCAGGGACAGGGGGTAGCTACACCTTC.

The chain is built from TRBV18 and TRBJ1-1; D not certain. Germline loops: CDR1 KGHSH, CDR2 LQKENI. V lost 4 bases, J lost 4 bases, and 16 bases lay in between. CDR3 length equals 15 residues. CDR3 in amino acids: CASSLTSIGVTEAFF. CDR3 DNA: TGTGCCAGCTCACTGACAAGCATTGGGGTCACTGAAGCTTTCTTT.

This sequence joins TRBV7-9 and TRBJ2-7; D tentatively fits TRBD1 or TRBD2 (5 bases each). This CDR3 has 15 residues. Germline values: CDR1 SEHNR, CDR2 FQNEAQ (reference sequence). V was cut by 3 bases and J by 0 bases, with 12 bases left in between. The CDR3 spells CASSLGDASSYEQYF. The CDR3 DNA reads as TGTGCCAGCAGCTTGGGGGACGCTAGCTCCTACGAGCAGTACTTC.

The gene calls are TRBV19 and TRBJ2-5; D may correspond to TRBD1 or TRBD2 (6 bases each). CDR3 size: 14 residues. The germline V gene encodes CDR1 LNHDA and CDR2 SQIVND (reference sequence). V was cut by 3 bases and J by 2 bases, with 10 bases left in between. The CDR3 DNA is TGTGCCAGTAGTATGAGGGGGGCACAAGAGACCCAGTACTTC. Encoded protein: CASSMRGAQETQYF.

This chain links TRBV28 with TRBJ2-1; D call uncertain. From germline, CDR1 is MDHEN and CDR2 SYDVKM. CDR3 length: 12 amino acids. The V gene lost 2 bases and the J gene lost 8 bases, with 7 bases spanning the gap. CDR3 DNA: TGTGCCAGCAGTTTACGGGCGCATGAGCAGTTCTTC. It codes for CASSLRAHEQFF.

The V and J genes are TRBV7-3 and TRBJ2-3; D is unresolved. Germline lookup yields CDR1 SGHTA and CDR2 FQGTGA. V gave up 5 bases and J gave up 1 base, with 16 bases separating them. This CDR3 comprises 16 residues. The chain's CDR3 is CASSLSQNWGTDTQYF. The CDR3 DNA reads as TGTGCCAGCAGCCTATCACAGAACTGGGGCACAGATACGCAGTATTTT.

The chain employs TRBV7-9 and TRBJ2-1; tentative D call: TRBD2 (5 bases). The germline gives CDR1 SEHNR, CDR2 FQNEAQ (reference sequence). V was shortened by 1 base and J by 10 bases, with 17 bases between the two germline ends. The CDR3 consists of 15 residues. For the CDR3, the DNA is TGTGCCAGCAGCTTAGGAGGGCTGGGGATTAGAGAGCAGTTCTTC. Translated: CASSLGGLGIREQFF.

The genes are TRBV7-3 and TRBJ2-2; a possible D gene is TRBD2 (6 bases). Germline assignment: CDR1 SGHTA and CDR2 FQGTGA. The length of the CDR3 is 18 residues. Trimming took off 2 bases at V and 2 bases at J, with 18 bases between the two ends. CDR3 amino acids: CASSLLSPGLRNTGELFF. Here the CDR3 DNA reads TGTGCCAGCAGCTTACTGTCCCCGGGACTTCGTAACACCGGGGAGCTGTTTTTT.

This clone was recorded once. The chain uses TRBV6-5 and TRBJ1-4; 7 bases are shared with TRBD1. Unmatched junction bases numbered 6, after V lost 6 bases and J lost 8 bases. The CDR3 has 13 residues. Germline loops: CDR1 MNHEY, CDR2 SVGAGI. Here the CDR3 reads CASRRQGSEKLFF. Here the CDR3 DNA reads TGTGCCAGCAGGAGACAGGGCTCGGAAAAACTGTTTTTT.

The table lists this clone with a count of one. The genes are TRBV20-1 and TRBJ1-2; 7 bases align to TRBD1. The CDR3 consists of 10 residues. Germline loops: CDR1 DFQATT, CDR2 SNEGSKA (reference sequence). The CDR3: CIPGQYGYTF. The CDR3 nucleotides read TGCATCCCGGGACAGTATGGCTACACCTTC.

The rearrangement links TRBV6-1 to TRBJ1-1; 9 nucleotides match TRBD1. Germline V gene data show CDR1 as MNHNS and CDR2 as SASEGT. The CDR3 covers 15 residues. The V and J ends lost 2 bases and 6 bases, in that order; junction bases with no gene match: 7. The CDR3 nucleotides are TGTGCCAGCAGTGAAACAGGGACAGGGAGTTCTGAAGCTTTCTTT. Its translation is CASSETGTGSSEAFF.

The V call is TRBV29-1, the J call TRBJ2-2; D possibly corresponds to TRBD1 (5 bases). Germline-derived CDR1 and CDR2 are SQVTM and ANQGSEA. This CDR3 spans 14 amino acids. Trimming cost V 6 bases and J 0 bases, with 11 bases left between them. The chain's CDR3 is CSVQGGANTGELFF. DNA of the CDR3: TGCAGCGTCCAGGGCGGAGCGAACACCGGGGAGCTGTTTTTT.

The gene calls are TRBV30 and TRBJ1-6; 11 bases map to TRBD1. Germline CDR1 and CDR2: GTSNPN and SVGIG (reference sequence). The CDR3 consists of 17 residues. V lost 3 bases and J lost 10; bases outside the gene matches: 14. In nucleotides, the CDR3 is TGTGCCTGGAGCCTATCGAGGACAGGGGGCGCAGGGTCACCCCTCCACTTT. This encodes CAWSLSRTGGAGSPLHF.

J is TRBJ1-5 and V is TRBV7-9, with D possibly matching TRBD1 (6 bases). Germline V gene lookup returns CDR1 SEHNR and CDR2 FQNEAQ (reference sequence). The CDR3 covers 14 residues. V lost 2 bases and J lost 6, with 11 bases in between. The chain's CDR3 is CASSLPGEGQPQHF. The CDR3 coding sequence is TGTGCCAGCAGCTTACCAGGGGAGGGTCAGCCCCAGCATTTT.

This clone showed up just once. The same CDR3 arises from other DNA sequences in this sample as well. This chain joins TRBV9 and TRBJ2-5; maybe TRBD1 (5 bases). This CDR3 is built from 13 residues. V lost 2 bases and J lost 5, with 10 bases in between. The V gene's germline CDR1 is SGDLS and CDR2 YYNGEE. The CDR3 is CASSVGLGETQYF. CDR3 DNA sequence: TGTGCCAGCAGCGTGGGGCTGGGGGAGACCCAGTACTTC. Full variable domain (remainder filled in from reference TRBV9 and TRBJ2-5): DSGVTQTPKHLITATGQRVTLRCSPRSGDLSVYWYQQSLDQGLQFLIQYYNGEERAKGNILERFSAQQFPDLHSELNLSSLELGDSALYFCASSVGLGETQYFGPGTRLLVL.

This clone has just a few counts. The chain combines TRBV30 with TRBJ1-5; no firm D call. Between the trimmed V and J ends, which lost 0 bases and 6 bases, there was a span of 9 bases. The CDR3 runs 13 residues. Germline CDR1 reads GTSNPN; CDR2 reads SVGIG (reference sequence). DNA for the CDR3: TGTGCCTGGAGTGTCGGAGGGATTCAGCCCCAGCATTTT. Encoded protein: CAWSVGGIQPQHF.

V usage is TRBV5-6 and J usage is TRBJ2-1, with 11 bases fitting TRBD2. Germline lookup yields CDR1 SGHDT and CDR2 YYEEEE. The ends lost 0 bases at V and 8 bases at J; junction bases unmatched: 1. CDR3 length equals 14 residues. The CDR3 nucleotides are TGTGCCAGCAGCTTGGGTAGCGGGAGGGATGAGCAGTTCTTC. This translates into CASSLGSGRDEQFF.

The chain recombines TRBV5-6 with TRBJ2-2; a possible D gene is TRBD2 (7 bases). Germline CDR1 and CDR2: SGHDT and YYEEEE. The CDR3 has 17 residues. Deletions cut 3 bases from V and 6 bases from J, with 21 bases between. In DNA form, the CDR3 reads TGTGCCAGCAGCTCGCCATATTGGGGGGGCGAGGCCGGGGAGCTGTTTTTT. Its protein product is CASSSPYWGGEAGELFF.

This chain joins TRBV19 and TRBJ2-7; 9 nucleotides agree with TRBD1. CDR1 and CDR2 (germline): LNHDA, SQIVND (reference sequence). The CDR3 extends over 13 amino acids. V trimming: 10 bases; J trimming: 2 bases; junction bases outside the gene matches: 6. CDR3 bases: TGTGCCACCAAGGGACAGGGTCCCTACGAGCAGTACTTC. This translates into CATKGQGPYEQYF.

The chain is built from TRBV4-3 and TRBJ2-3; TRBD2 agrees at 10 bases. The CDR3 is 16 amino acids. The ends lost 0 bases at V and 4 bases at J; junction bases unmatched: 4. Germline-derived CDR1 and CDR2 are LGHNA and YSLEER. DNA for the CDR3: TGCGCCAGCAGCCAAGACTTAGCGGGGGGAGCAGATACGCAGTATTTT. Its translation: CASSQDLAGGADTQYF.

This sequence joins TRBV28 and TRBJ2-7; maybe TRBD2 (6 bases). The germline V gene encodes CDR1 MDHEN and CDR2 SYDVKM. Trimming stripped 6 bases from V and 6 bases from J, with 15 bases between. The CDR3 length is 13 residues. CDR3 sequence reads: CASRGVWGVEQYF. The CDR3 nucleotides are TGTGCCAGCAGAGGGGTGTGGGGGGTCGAGCAGTACTTC.

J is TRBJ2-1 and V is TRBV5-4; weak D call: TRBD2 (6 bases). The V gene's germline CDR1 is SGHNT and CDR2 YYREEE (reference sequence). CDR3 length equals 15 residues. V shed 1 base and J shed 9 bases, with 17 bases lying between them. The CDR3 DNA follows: TGTGCCAGCAGCTTGCCTAAGCTACTAGCCAGTGAGCAGTTCTTC. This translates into CASSLPKLLASEQFF. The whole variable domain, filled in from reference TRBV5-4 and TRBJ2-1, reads ETGVTQSPTHLIKTRGQQVTLRCSSQSGHNTVSWYQQALGQGPQFIFQYYREEENGRGNFPPRFSGLQFPNYSSELNVNALELDDSALYLCASSLPKLLASEQFFGPGTRLTVL.

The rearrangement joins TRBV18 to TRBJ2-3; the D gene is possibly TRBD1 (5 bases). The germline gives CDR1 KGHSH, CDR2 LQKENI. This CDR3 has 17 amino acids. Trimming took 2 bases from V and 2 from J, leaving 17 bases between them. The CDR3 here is CASSPIKGVKATDTQYF. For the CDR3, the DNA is TGTGCCAGCTCACCAATAAAAGGGGTCAAAGCCACAGATACGCAGTATTTT.

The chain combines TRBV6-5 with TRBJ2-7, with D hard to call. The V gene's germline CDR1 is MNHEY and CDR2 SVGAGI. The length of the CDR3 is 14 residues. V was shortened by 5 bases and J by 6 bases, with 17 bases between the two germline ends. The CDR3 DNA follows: TGTGCCAGCAGTCCCCTTCGGATGAACTCCGAGCAGTACTTC. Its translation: CASSPLRMNSEQYF.

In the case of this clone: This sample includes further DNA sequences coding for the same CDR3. The CDR3 region is CAWSVRGETQYF. Here the CDR3 DNA reads TGTGCCTGGAGTGTACGGGGAGAGACCCAGTACTTC. The V call is TRBV30, the J call TRBJ2-5; tentative D call: TRBD2 (5 bases). There are 12 residues in the CDR3. V lost 0 bases and J 4 bases, leaving 6 bases between the germline ends. Germline CDR1 reads GTSNPN; CDR2 reads SVGIG (reference sequence).

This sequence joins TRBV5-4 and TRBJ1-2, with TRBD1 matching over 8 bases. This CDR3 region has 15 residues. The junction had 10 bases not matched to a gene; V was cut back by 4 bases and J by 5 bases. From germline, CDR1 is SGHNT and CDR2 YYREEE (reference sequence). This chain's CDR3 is CASSTMQGAQYGYTF. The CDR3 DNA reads TGTGCCAGCAGCACCATGCAGGGGGCTCAATATGGCTACACCTTC.